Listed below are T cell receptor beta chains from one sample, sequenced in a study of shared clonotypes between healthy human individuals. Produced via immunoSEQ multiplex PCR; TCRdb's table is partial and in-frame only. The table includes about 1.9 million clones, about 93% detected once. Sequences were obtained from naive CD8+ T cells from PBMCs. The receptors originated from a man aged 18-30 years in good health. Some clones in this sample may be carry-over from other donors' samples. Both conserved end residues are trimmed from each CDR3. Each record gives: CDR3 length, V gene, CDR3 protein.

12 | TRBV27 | ANAKELAKNIQY
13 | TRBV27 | ASLNLQGLNTEAF
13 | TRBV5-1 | ASSWTSGRNNEQF
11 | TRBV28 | ASSPDGGGELF
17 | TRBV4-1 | ASSQEAVGGPWETDTQY
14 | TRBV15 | ATKTGPQLPNEKLF
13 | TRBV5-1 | ASSLVPESGETQY
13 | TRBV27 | ASSLDQSSYNEQF
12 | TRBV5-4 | ASSLEASSYEQY
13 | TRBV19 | ASSTLLGGWDGYT
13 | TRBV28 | ASRSGLYNWETQY
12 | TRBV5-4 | ASSLGTRYNEQF
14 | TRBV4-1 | ASSQGPGTGQETQY
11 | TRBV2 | ATKTGRDTEAF
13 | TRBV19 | ASHMGVSSYNEQF
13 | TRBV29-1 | SVDLLARAYNEQF
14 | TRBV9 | ASSVVSSGRGGELF
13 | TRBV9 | ASSVEGSGGETQY
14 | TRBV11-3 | ASSPKGENVYNEQF
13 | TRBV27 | ASSLRQGLNTEAF
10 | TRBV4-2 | ASSQKAGEQY
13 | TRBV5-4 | ASSEGLAGTYEQY
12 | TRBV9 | ASSTGGSKNIQY
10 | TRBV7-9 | ASSLARLEQY
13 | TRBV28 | ASSGETGVLYEQY
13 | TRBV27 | ASSPIWTGDYGYT
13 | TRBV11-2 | ASSLTERAPSGYT
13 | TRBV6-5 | ASSYWREGRYEQY
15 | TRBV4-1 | ASSSTREVGSYNEQF
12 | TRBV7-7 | ASSPLPVSYEQY
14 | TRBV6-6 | ASSYFPTGEEQPQH
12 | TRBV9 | ASSVGGSYNEQF
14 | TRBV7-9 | ASSLGAGVSNQPQH